This T cell receptor (beta chain) was sequenced for a study of technical replicates of blood from several donors. This clone occurred once. Profiled with immunoSEQ multiplex PCR; TCRdb holds only in-frame clones, not every one. The data contain about 75,000 clones, 90% to 95% of them singletons. The length of the CDR3 is 12 residues. V lost 8 bases and J 7 bases, leaving 15 bases between the germline ends. Sequenced input: T cells isolated from PBMCs. This chain connects TRBV5-3 to TRBJ1-2; TRBD1 is a possible D gene (5 bases). TRBV5-3 is known as an ORF, though its function is uncertain. The TCR was taken from a human donor in good health. Some clones in this sample may be carry-over from other donors' samples. CDR3 amino acids: CARNGTPSGYTF. The CDR3 nucleotides are TGTGCCAGGAACGGGACTCCTTCTGGCTACACCTTC.